This entry lists 26 T cell receptor beta chains sequenced from one sample in a study of blood T cells in healthy people across ages. Primers used in a second PCR of roughly 7 to 12 cycles were a sample-barcoded 5' primer and a J-beta primer mix. TCRdb reanalysed the 5' RACE reads using MiXCR and keeps one entry per CDR3 protein. Among approximately 830,000 distinct CDR3 sequences listed, roughly 60% were seen once. The sample taken for sequencing was blood. Source of these receptors: a young man in good health.

Notes on this clonotype: Its ends do not fully match the called genes, so a read error is possible. The chain carries TRBV6-2 or TRBV6-3 and TRBJ2-5, with unresolved D. The CDR3 is 13 amino acids. Germline loops: CDR1 MNHEY, CDR2 SVGEGT. The CDR3 DNA is TGTGCCGGCAGTTGGATGAACCAAGAGACCCAGTACTTC. Translating gives CAGSWMNQETQYF.

DNA for the CDR3: TGCAGTGCTCCCCGGACCGGGACAGGCTACGAGCAGTACTTC. It yields the protein CSAPRTGTGYEQYF. The genes are TRBV20-1 and TRBJ2-7; 8 positions agree with TRBD1. V lost 5 bases to trimming and J lost 3 bases; unmatched junction nucleotides: 9. In germline, CDR1 is DFQATT, CDR2 SNEGSKA (reference sequence). This CDR3 spans 14 amino acids.

The sample holds a few counts of this clonotype. This chain links TRBV20-1 with TRBJ2-3; D may be TRBD2 (6 bases). This CDR3 spans 14 amino acids. Trimming took 3 bases from V and 11 from J, leaving 21 bases between them. Germline V gives CDR1 DFQATT, CDR2 SNEGSKA (reference sequence). The CDR3 spells CSASLPGTPAGQYF. The CDR3, as DNA: TGCAGTGCTAGCTTACCAGGGACTCCCGCGGGGCAGTATTTT.

As to this clonotype: A much more abundant neighbour one base away suggests this may be a read error. The V and J genes are TRBV4-2 and TRBJ2-3; perhaps D is TRBD1 or TRBD2 (5 bases each). Germline V gives CDR1 LGHNA, CDR2 YNFKEQ. With 4 bases removed from V and 4 bases from J, the gap between germline ends came to 12 bases. The CDR3 length is 14 residues. The CDR3 loop is CASSRVGRADTQYF. In nucleotides, the CDR3 is TGTGCCAGCAGCCGAGTGGGACGCGCAGATACGCAGTATTTT.

This clonotype has only a few counts. V gene TRBV27 combines with J gene TRBJ1-1; 10 bases are shared with TRBD1. The trim removed 5 bases at V and 5 bases at J, leaving 8 bases unmatched. The germline V gene has CDR1 MNHEY and CDR2 SMNVEV (reference sequence). This CDR3 contains 15 residues. CDR3 protein: CASSPRRTGGTEAFF. Here the CDR3 DNA reads TGTGCCAGCAGTCCCAGGAGGACAGGGGGGACTGAAGCTTTCTTT.

This chain joins TRBV7-2 and TRBJ1-6, with TRBD1 as a possible D gene (6 bases). The CDR3 is 15 amino acids. V was trimmed by 1 base and J by 7 bases, leaving 11 bases between them. The germline V gene encodes CDR1 SGHTA and CDR2 FQGNSA. CDR3 sequence reads: CASSLGGGANSPLHF. CDR3 nucleotides: TGTGCCAGCAGCTTAGGGGGGGGCGCGAATTCACCCCTCCACTTT.

The rearrangement links TRBV5-1 to TRBJ2-7; D is ambiguous. Between the trimmed V and J ends, which lost 5 bases and 1 base, there was a span of 16 bases. Germline-derived CDR1 and CDR2 are SGHRS and YFSETQ. This CDR3 contains 15 residues. This CDR3 is CASRSSRSASYEQYF. The CDR3, as DNA: TGCGCCAGCAGATCCTCCCGTTCTGCATCCTACGAGCAGTACTTC.

The DNA of the CDR3 is TGTGCCAGCAGCTTAGAACAGGGAAGGCATGAGCAGTTCTTC. It codes for CASSLEQGRHEQFF. The chain recombines TRBV7-9 with TRBJ2-1; tentatively, D is TRBD1 (6 bases). Germline CDR1 reads SEHNR; CDR2 reads FQNEAQ (reference sequence). V dropped 1 base and J dropped 8 bases, with 12 bases sitting between them. The CDR3 runs 14 residues.

The J gene is TRBJ1-1, the V gene TRBV7-2, with TRBD1 as a possible D gene (6 bases). V gave up 3 bases and J gave up 5 bases, with 19 bases separating them. The CDR3 spans 16 residues. The V gene's germline CDR1 is SGHTA and CDR2 FQGNSA. Written as DNA, the CDR3 is TGTGCCAGCAGCTTTAAAGGCGGGGGGGGGCCTACTGAAGCTTTCTTT. Translating gives CASSFKGGGGPTEAFF.

Details on this clonotype: This may stem from a read error, because a much larger clone lies one nucleotide away. J is TRBJ2-3 and V is TRBV10-3; D possibly corresponds to TRBD2 (7 bases). The CDR3 runs 16 residues. The germline CDR1 and CDR2 sequences are ENHRY and SYGVKD. V lost 5 bases, J lost 10 bases, and 25 bases lay in between. CDR3 coding DNA: TGTGCCATCAGTCCGACGGGGGGACAATTTGGTAATGCGCAGTATTTT. Its translation is CAISPTGGQFGNAQYF.

The chain combines TRBV7-3 with TRBJ1-1, with TRBD1 matching over 7 bases. V dropped 1 base and J dropped 4; count of bases not matched to a gene: 0. CDR3 length: 13 residues. Germline V gene data show CDR1 as SGHTA and CDR2 as FQGTGA. CDR3 residues: CASSLRQGTEAFF. The CDR3 coding sequence is TGTGCCAGCAGCTTAAGACAGGGCACTGAAGCTTTCTTT.

The chain couples TRBV20-1 to TRBJ2-4; the match to TRBD1 covers 10 bases. The DNA end favors TRBJ2-7, so the J call may be wrong. The CDR3 runs to 14 residues. CDR1 is DFQATT, CDR2 SNEGSKA, per germline (reference sequence). The CDR3 DNA sequence: TGCAGTGCTAGGCGGGACAGGGGCCCGTACGAGCAGTACTTC. The encoded protein is CSARRDRGPYEQYF.

This clonotype occurred a few times. V is TRBV10-3 and J is TRBJ2-7; D ambiguous. Deletions cut 8 bases from V and 0 bases from J, with 11 bases between. From germline, CDR1 is ENHRY and CDR2 SYGVKD. The CDR3 has 13 amino acids. CDR3 coding DNA: TGTGCCATCGCCGGCGAGCCCTCCTACGAGCAGTACTTC. This gives the protein CAIAGEPSYEQYF.

This clonotype was found a few times. The chain links TRBV5-1 to TRBJ2-1; 11 bases fit TRBD2. Trimming took 4 bases from V and 6 from J; bases not matched to a gene: 9. Germline loops: CDR1 SGHRS, CDR2 YFSETQ. This CDR3 contains 16 residues. The chain's CDR3 is CASSVIVAGGPNEQFF. Here the CDR3 DNA reads TGCGCCAGCAGCGTAATAGTAGCGGGGGGGCCCAATGAGCAGTTCTTC.

This clonotype was picked up a small number of times. The rearrangement joins TRBV4-2 to TRBJ2-5; D is undetermined. CDR3 length: 15 residues. Trimming took 0 bases from V and 1 from J, leaving 9 bases between them. Per germline, CDR1 LGHNA and CDR2 YNFKEQ. CDR3 nucleotide sequence: TGTGCCAGCAGCCAAGATGGGCAGTTCCAAGAGACCCAGTACTTC. It translates to CASSQDGQFQETQYF.

The chain carries TRBV11-2 and TRBJ2-1; 7 nucleotides match TRBD1. Germline V gives CDR1 SGHAT, CDR2 FQNNGV. Trimming took 6 bases from V and 12 from J; bases not matched to a gene: 20. This CDR3 comprises 16 residues. The CDR3 loop is CASSKSGAARQGSQFF. In DNA form, the CDR3 reads TGTGCCAGCAGTAAATCCGGGGCAGCTCGACAGGGTTCGCAGTTCTTC.

The chain links TRBV14 to TRBJ2-5, with 12 bases fitting TRBD2. V lost 0 bases and J lost 4; bases outside the gene matches: 3. Germline V gene data show CDR1 as SGHDN and CDR2 as FVKESK. This CDR3 is built from 16 residues. In DNA form, the CDR3 reads TGTGCCAGCAGCCAAGATCGACTAGCGGGGGCAGAGACCCAGTACTTC. It is translated as CASSQDRLAGAETQYF.

V usage is TRBV10-3 and J usage is TRBJ2-7, with D possibly being TRBD1 or TRBD2 (5 bases each). The V gene lost 6 bases and the J gene lost 1 base, with 22 bases spanning the gap. Germline V gene lookup returns CDR1 ENHRY and CDR2 SYGVKD. The CDR3 extends over 17 amino acids. In DNA form, the CDR3 reads TGTGCCATCAGGGCCGGGGCTGATAGTTACCCTTCCTACGAGCAGTACTTC. Translated: CAIRAGADSYPSYEQYF.

This clonotype was seen just once. V is TRBV20-1 and J is TRBJ2-3; 8 positions match TRBD2. The CDR3 covers 15 residues. Per germline, CDR1 DFQATT and CDR2 SNEGSKA (reference sequence). Germline trimming cut 4 bases from V and 4 bases from J; bases unmatched to any gene: 10. CDR3: CSAKDGTRGADTQYF. DNA for the CDR3: TGCAGTGCTAAAGACGGGACTAGAGGCGCAGATACGCAGTATTTT.

The gene calls are TRBV6-5 and TRBJ2-7; the match to TRBD1 covers 7 bases. Germline V lookup: CDR1 MNHEY, CDR2 SVGAGI. The V gene end was trimmed by 0 bases and the J gene end by 0 bases; junction bases not matched to a gene: 2. CDR3 length equals 15 residues. CDR3: CASSYSGDSSYEQYF. Written as DNA, the CDR3 is TGTGCCAGCAGTTACTCTGGGGACAGCTCCTACGAGCAGTACTTC.

The rearrangement links TRBV20-1 to TRBJ2-1; 7 nucleotides line up with TRBD2. Germline-derived CDR1 and CDR2 are DFQATT and SNEGSKA (reference sequence). The CDR3 is made up of 13 amino acids. V was pared by 5 bases and J by 10 bases, with 11 bases of the junction left unmatched. The CDR3 region is CSAHAGVRSEQFF. In nucleotides, the CDR3 is TGCAGTGCTCATGCGGGGGTCCGATCGGAGCAGTTCTTC.

The chain employs TRBV2 and TRBJ2-1; TRBD2 agrees at 8 bases. The CDR3 extends over 13 amino acids. Germline trimming cut 4 bases from V and 10 bases from J; bases unmatched to any gene: 6. The germline V gene has CDR1 SNHLY and CDR2 FYNNEI. The CDR3 here is CASSATGGLEQFF. In DNA, the CDR3 is TGTGCCAGCAGTGCCACGGGGGGGCTGGAGCAGTTCTTC.

This rearrangement joins TRBV20-1 to TRBJ1-2, with D possibly matching TRBD1 (6 bases). The CDR3 extends over 14 amino acids. CDR1 and CDR2 from the germline V gene are DFQATT and SNEGSKA (reference sequence). CDR3: CSFRSRQVKGGYTF. As DNA, the CDR3 is TGCAGCTTCAGATCAAGACAGGTTAAGGGTGGCTACACCTTC.

In its sample, this clonotype was seen a few times. The chain combines TRBV12-3 or TRBV12-4 with TRBJ2-1; TRBD1 is a possible D gene (6 bases). V was clipped by 3 bases and J by 2 bases, with 8 bases between them. CDR3 length: 14 amino acids. The CDR3 is CASSFAGAYNEQFF. The CDR3 nucleotides read TGTGCCAGCAGTTTCGCAGGGGCCTACAATGAGCAGTTCTTC.

The chain combines TRBV4-2 with TRBJ2-4; 9 bases align to TRBD1. The DNA end favors TRBJ2-7, so the J call may be wrong. There are 15 residues in the CDR3. CDR1 is LGHNA and CDR2 is YNFKEQ in the germline V gene. Here the CDR3 reads CASSQEDRGPYEQYF. The CDR3 nucleotides read TGTGCCAGCAGCCAAGAGGACAGGGGCCCATACGAGCAGTACTTC.

The chain recombines TRBV7-7 with TRBJ2-7; D is perhaps TRBD2 (6 bases). V was clipped by 3 bases and J by 6 bases, with 12 bases between them. Germline V CDR1 and CDR2: SSHAT, FNYEAQ (reference sequence). The CDR3 has 13 residues. The CDR3 region has the DNA TGTGCCAGCAGCTTGTTCGGGGGTGGCGAGCAGTACTTC. It specifies CASSLFGGGEQYF. Variable domain in full (rest from reference TRBV7-7 and TRBJ2-7): GAGVSQSPRYKVTKRGQDVTLRCDPISSHATLYWYQQALGQGPEFLTYFNYEAQPDKSGLPSDRFSAERPEGSISTLTIQRTEQRDSAMYRCASSLFGGGEQYFGPGTRLTVT.